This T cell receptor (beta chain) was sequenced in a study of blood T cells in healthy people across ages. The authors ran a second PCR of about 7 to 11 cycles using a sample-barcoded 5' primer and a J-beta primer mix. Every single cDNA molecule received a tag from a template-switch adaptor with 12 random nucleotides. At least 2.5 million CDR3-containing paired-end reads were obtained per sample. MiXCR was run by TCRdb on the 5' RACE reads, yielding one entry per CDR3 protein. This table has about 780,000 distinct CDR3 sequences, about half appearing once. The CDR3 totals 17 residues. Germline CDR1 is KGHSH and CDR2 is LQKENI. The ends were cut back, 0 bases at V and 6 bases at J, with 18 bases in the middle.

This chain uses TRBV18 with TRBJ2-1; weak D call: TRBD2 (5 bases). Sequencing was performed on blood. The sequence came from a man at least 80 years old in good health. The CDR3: CASSPPVAGGLGNEQFF. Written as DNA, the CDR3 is TGTGCCAGCTCACCACCGGTAGCAGGCGGGTTGGGCAATGAGCAGTTCTTC.